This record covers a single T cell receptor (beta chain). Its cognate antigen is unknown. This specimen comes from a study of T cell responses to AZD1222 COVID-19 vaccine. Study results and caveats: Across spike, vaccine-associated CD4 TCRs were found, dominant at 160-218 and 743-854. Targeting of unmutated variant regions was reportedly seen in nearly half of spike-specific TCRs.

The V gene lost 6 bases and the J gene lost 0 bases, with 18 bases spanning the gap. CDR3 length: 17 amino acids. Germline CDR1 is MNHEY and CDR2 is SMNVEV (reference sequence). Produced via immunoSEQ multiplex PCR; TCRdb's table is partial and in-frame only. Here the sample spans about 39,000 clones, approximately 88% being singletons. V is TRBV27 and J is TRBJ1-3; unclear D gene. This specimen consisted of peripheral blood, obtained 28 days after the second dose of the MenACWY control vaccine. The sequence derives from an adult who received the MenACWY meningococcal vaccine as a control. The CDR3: CASRARGNSFSGNTIYF. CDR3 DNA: TGTGCCAGCAGGGCCCGAGGGAACTCATTCTCTGGAAACACCATATATTTT.